This T cell receptor beta chain came from a study of beta chain features in type 1 diabetes (dated by TCRdb to 2017 to 2018). General notes on the study: No differences in mean age, gender distribution, total cell number or subset yield were found between patients and healthy donors. A total of 90 million to 120 million sorted cells were examined across all samples, and a strong correlation was observed between cell number per subset and RNA yield. In the study, TCRB repertoires of sorted circulating CD4+ T cell subsets from recently diagnosed type 1 diabetes patients were compared with those of matched healthy donors. Regulatory and stem cell-like memory subsets were obtained from only 8 patients and roughly 8 healthy donors, while naive and central memory subsets were obtained from all 30 or so donors. Here is what the overall study found, with its caveats: Naive, central memory and regulatory TCRB repertoires appeared more similar among patients than among healthy donors. Type 1 diabetes patients showed a moderate but significant shortening of TCRB CDR3 length in all four CD4+ subsets. Because small numbers of individuals were included in the HLA sub-analyses, any influence of HLA type on TCRB rearrangement was left unresolved. At VDJ recombination sites, patients with type 1 diabetes made fewer insertions and deleted more nucleotides, a pattern implying thymic rearrangement abnormalities. PCR may preferentially amplify shorter templates, but because patient and control samples were amplified and corrected together, any resulting skew would affect both groups equally. Because cDNA rather than genomic DNA was sequenced, highly expressing activated cells could have been over-represented, although no difference in activation and CD3 levels was found between groups.

All of the isolated RNA was reverse transcribed with the High Capacity cDNA Reverse Transcription Kit, so expressed TCRB transcripts were sequenced. Naive, central memory and regulatory T cell samples underwent deep immunoSEQ sequencing, averaging approximately 3.3 million total reads per sample. After sorted cells were lysed in RLT buffer, RNA was extracted with DNase-treated RNeasy Micro or Mini kits, with the choice depending on cell number. To prevent cross-contamination, each cell subset was processed individually, whereas patient and healthy donor samples were processed jointly. Using the immunoSEQ multiplex PCR, TCRB sequences were amplified from cDNA into 87-bp fragments spanning the CDR3 region. Sequencing of the amplicons was performed on the Illumina HiSeq platform. The published analysis was carried out like this. Synthetic template baselines were used to correct PCR bias computationally, reads within Hamming distance 2 were collapsed together, and singletons that could not be merged were discarded. By aligning reads against IMGT, V, D and J genes, CDR3 length, and insertions or deletions at six rearrangement sites were assigned. Clonotype counts were normalized to sorted cell number within each subset before computing true diversity and Gini coefficients with the tcR R package. Repertoire sharing was quantified using the overlap coefficient calculated on TCRB nucleotide sequences. Out-of-frame TCRB sequences from naive cells were analyzed to stand in for the pre-selection repertoire. Imported from immuneACCESS, the table was reduced by TCRdb to in-frame sequences with V and J called. These copies leave out some clones; in studies compared against another copy, an unresolved V gene accounts for under half, and the cause of the remainder is not known. The DNA gave D and trimming, while V, J and clone size come from that table. The sample has 600,000 to 700,000 clones on record, about an eighth of them singletons. The ten largest clonotypes hold approximately 0.02% of the sample.

Its CDR3 holds 16 amino acids, cysteine through phenylalanine. Just CDR3 DNA is preserved here, 48 bases in frame from base 1. At the junction V is shortened by 8 bases and J by 2 bases; bases outside the gene matches: 10. CDR1 MGHRA and CDR2 YSYEKL were looked up in the germline V gene. A remark on this clone: Its antigen remains undetermined. Per-base quality was not reported, and no clone a single base away is much larger than it.

Each donor gave one peripheral blood draw, around 100 mL on average, collected into heparinised tubes. A BD FACSAria II and a panel including CD45RO, CCR7, CD25, CD127, CD95 and CD27 were used to sort naive, central memory, regulatory and stem cell-like memory CD4+ T cells. Purity was above 95% for every sorted population. PBMCs were separated immediately by Lymphoprep density gradient centrifugation and were stained directly, without being cultured. Samples were stained and sorted in pairs, with one healthy donor and one patient per experiment, so that batch effects were minimized. What was sequenced was naive CD4+ T cells from blood. Interpreted using the paper, the cell subset or site label stands for: true naive CD4+ T cells. This receptor was taken from a man between 18 and 29 years old with type 1 diabetes. The chain couples TRBV4-1 to TRBJ2-1; 9 middle bases align to TRBD1. The nucleotides read TGCGCCAGCGCGGGGACAGGGAGGTTGACCTACAATGAGCAGTTCTTC. Translation gives CASAGTGRLTYNEQFF.